The rows below give T cell receptor beta chains drawn from one sample of a study of blood T cell repertoires in COVID-19. Sequenced by immunoSEQ multiplex PCR; TCRdb stores in-frame clones only, minus some. The repertoire consists of some 260,000 clones, with 88% occurring once and the leading ten covering about 0.7%. The sequencing input was peripheral blood. These TCRs come from a human donor in a cohort sampled during active COVID-19. Each CDR3 is given with its conserved first and last residue. Fields, in order: D gene, J gene, V gene, clone size, CDR3 protein, CDR3 DNA. A D gene is named only where the DNA matches it firmly. Size values are once, few and many counts, or a class for expanded clones, and some rows have none.

>TRBD1|TRBJ1-1|TRBV4-1|-
CASSQGGDRGREKAFF
TGCGCCAGCAGCCAAGGGGGGGACAGGGGGCGAGAAAAAGCTTTCTTT
>-|TRBJ2-6|TRBV27|-
CASGISGANVLTF
TGTGCCAGCGGCATCTCTGGGGCCAACGTCCTGACTTTC
>TRBD1|TRBJ2-7|TRBV30|-
CAWSSTGIEQYF
TGTGCCTGGAGTTCGACAGGGATCGAGCAGTACTTC
>-|TRBJ1-2|TRBV7-9|-
CASRNPRVRGYTF
TGTGCCAGCAGGAACCCCAGGGTAAGGGGCTACACCTTC
>TRBD1|TRBJ2-7|TRBV30|-
CAWSSDRGRYEQYF
TGTGCCTGGAGTTCGGACAGGGGACGATACGAGCAGTACTTC
>TRBD1|TRBJ1-2|TRBV6-2/TRBV6-3|few
CASSYPDREGYTF
TGTGCCAGCAGTTACCCGGACAGGGAAGGCTACACCTTC
>-|TRBJ2-5|TRBV18|few
CASSPSGKETQYF
TGTGCCAGCTCACCATCGGGGAAAGAGACCCAGTACTTC
>-|TRBJ1-2|TRBV30|-
CAWSPGYGYTF
TGTGCCTGGAGTCCCGGCTATGGCTACACCTTC
>-|TRBJ2-3|TRBV6-2/TRBV6-3|-
CASSFRPERSTDTQYF
TGTGCCAGCAGTTTTCGCCCTGAGCGGAGCACAGATACGCAGTATTTT
>-|TRBJ1-4|TRBV11-2|-
CASSPDGGREKLFF
TGTGCCAGCAGCCCGGACGGAGGTCGGGAAAAACTGTTTTTT
>-|TRBJ1-6|TRBV14|once
CASSRSGGSPLHF
TGTGCCAGCAGCCGATCCGGGGGGTCACCCCTCCACTTT
>TRBD1|TRBJ1-1|TRBV18|-
CASSPPQAGGTEAFF
TGTGCCAGCTCACCACCGCAGGCAGGGGGAACTGAAGCTTTCTTT
>-|TRBJ1-3|TRBV6-5|few
CASSSQVAGDGNTIYF
TGTGCCAGCAGTTCGCAAGTGGCAGGGGACGGAAACACCATATATTTT
>-|TRBJ1-2|TRBV12-3/TRBV12-4|-
CASSFVREYGYTF
TGTGCCAGCAGTTTCGTACGGGAGTATGGCTACACCTTC
>-|TRBJ2-7|TRBV7-9|-
CASSSPGTLYEQYF
TGTGCCAGCAGCTCCCCCGGGACACTCTACGAGCAGTACTTC
>TRBD1|TRBJ1-1|TRBV11-2|-
CASSTRTGGWTEAFF
TGTGCCAGCAGCACCAGGACAGGGGGCTGGACTGAAGCTTTCTTT
>TRBD1|TRBJ1-1|TRBV7-3|-
CASSFEGQGNTEAFF
TGTGCCAGCAGCTTCGAGGGACAGGGGAACACTGAAGCTTTCTTT
>TRBD1|TRBJ1-6|TRBV3-1/TRBV3-2|-
CASSQRDRESSPLHF
TGTGCCAGCAGCCAAAGGGACAGGGAGAGTTCACCCCTCCACTTT
>-|TRBJ1-5|TRBV30|few
CAWESSGVNQPQHF
TGTGCCTGGGAATCATCAGGGGTCAATCAGCCCCAGCATTTT
>-|TRBJ2-5|TRBV24-1|-
CATSVGPGGTQYF
TGTGCCACCAGTGTCGGGCCCGGGGGGACCCAGTACTTC
>TRBD2|TRBJ2-5|TRBV29-1|-
CSVDDLRGGPVQETQYF
TGCAGCGTTGATGACTTGCGGGGGGGCCCGGTTCAAGAGACCCAGTACTTC
>TRBD1|TRBJ1-1|TRBV10-3|-
CATLMGQGGGTEAFF
TGTGCCACCCTCATGGGACAGGGGGGAGGCACTGAAGCTTTCTTT
>-|TRBJ1-2|TRBV4-3|-
CASSQKSGQTNYGYTF
TGCGCCAGCAGCCAAAAATCAGGACAGACAAACTATGGCTACACCTTC
>TRBD2|TRBJ2-2|TRBV5-1|-
CASSFPSGGANTGELFF
TGCGCCAGCAGCTTCCCTAGCGGGGGAGCGAACACCGGGGAGCTGTTTTTT
>TRBD2|TRBJ2-7|TRBV7-9|-
CASSPTPVTSAVGYEQYF
TGTGCCAGCAGCCCGACCCCTGTGACTAGCGCTGTAGGCTACGAGCAGTACTTC
>-|TRBJ1-1|TRBV27|-
CASSWPGSTEAFF
TGTGCCAGCAGTTGGCCAGGCAGCACTGAAGCTTTCTTT
>-|TRBJ1-3|TRBV15|once
CATSRNRVLGNTIYF
TGTGCCACCAGCAGGAACAGGGTCCTTGGAAACACCATATATTTT
>-|TRBJ1-2|TRBV15|-
CATSSQGPLYGYTF
TGTGCCACCAGCTCCCAGGGGCCCCTCTATGGCTACACCTTC
>TRBD1|TRBJ1-1|TRBV28|-
CASSTRDRGRAFF
TGTGCCAGCAGCACACGGGACAGGGGGCGGGCTTTCTTT
>TRBD1|TRBJ2-6|TRBV27|-
CASSLAGQGVSGANVLTF
TGTGCCAGCAGTTTGGCAGGACAGGGAGTCTCTGGGGCCAACGTCCTGACTTTC
>-|TRBJ2-7|TRBV6-2/TRBV6-3|-
CASSLVQNYEQYF
TGTGCCAGCAGTTTGGTACAAAACTACGAGCAGTACTTC
>-|TRBJ2-2|TRBV28|-
CASSYGEAGTGELFF
TGTGCCAGCAGTTACGGGGAAGCCGGCACCGGGGAGCTGTTTTTT
>TRBD2|TRBJ2-3|TRBV6-5|once
CASRTSGTDTQYF
TGTGCCTCACGGACTAGCGGCACAGATACGCAGTATTTT
>-|TRBJ1-6|TRBV10-2|once
CASSEIPGSPLHF
TGCGCCAGCAGTGAGATCCCAGGCTCACCCCTCCACTTT
>-|TRBJ1-6|TRBV7-2|-
CASSPTTGNSPLHF
TGTGCCAGCAGCCCAACGACAGGCAATTCACCCCTCCACTTT
>-|TRBJ1-1|TRBV27|-
CASNLRGRLNTEAFF
TGTGCCAGCAACCTACGGGGGAGACTGAACACTGAAGCTTTCTTT
>TRBD1|TRBJ1-2|TRBV7-8|-
CASSLDRGYGYTF
TGTGCCAGCAGCTTGGACAGGGGGTATGGCTACACCTTC
>TRBD2|TRBJ2-7|TRBV19|-
CASSRGPGLADEQYF
TGTGCCAGTAGTAGGGGTCCGGGACTAGCAGACGAGCAGTACTTC
>-|TRBJ1-1|TRBV19|-
CASTGRWGQEESTEAFF
TGTGCCAGTACCGGCAGGTGGGGGCAAGAAGAGAGCACTGAAGCTTTCTTT
>TRBD1|TRBJ1-1|TRBV9|-
CASSPGQGAGTEAFF
TGTGCCAGCAGCCCCGGACAGGGGGCTGGGACTGAAGCTTTCTTT
>-|TRBJ2-7|TRBV21-1|-
CASSKGGRSYEQYF
TGTGCCAGCAGCAAAGGCGGGAGATCCTACGAGCAGTACTTC
>TRBD2|TRBJ2-7|TRBV6-6|-
CASSYGRGGYEQYF
TGTGCCAGCAGTTACGGGAGGGGAGGGTACGAGCAGTACTTC
>TRBD2|TRBJ2-7|TRBV4-1|-
CASSQHGGAYEQYF
TGCGCCAGCAGCCAACACGGGGGGGCCTACGAGCAGTACTTC
>-|TRBJ2-7|TRBV18|-
CATPTYEQYF
TGTGCCACCCCCACCTACGAGCAGTACTTC
>-|TRBJ1-2|TRBV19|-
CASHTQGLNYGYTF
TGTGCCAGTCACACCCAGGGGCTGAACTATGGCTACACCTTC
>TRBD1|TRBJ2-7|TRBV6-2/TRBV6-3|-
CASSYSTGSEQYF
TGTGCCAGCAGTTACTCGACAGGGTCCGAGCAGTACTTC
>-|TRBJ1-1|TRBV15|-
CATSRDLVVAEAFF
TGTGCCACCAGCAGAGATTTGGTAGTGGCTGAAGCTTTCTTT
>TRBD2|TRBJ2-7|TRBV5-1|-
CASSLPGRAYEQYF
TGCGCCAGCAGCTTGCCCGGGAGGGCCTACGAGCAGTACTTC
>-|TRBJ1-4|TRBV7-9|-
CASSPGGANEKLFF
TGTGCCAGCAGCCCCGGAGGGGCTAATGAAAAACTGTTTTTT
>-|TRBJ2-7|TRBV12-3/TRBV12-4|-
CASSPHGSEQYF
TGTGCCAGCAGCCCGCATGGGAGCGAGCAGTACTTC
>-|TRBJ1-1|TRBV25-1|-
CASSDRSTEAFF
TGTGCCAGCAGTGATCGGAGCACTGAAGCTTTCTTT
>TRBD1|TRBJ1-3|TRBV3-1/TRBV3-2|-
CASSPGQASSGNTIYF
TGTGCCAGCAGCCCAGGACAGGCCAGCTCTGGAAACACCATATATTTT
>-|TRBJ2-7|TRBV7-2|once
CASSLFTGAYEQYF
TGTGCCAGCAGCTTATTTACAGGAGCCTACGAGCAGTACTTC
>TRBD1|TRBJ2-3|TRBV7-2|few
CASSFDRGLDTQYF
TGTGCCAGCAGCTTCGACAGGGGGTTAGATACGCAGTATTTT
>-|TRBJ1-1|TRBV6-2/TRBV6-3|few
CASSYFGGTEAFF
TGTGCCAGCAGTTACTTCGGGGGTACTGAAGCTTTCTTT
>-|TRBJ2-3|TRBV25-1|-
CASSEHLPGQSTDTQYF
TGTGCCAGCAGTGAACACCTTCCGGGACAATCCACAGATACGCAGTATTTT
>-|TRBJ1-1|TRBV4-1|-
CASSQGIQGTEAFF
TGCGCCAGCAGCCAAGGGATCCAGGGCACTGAAGCTTTCTTT
>-|TRBJ2-1|TRBV19|few
CASSIGEQINYNEQFF
TGTGCCAGTAGTATAGGTGAACAGATAAACTACAATGAGCAGTTCTTC
>TRBD2|TRBJ2-1|TRBV6-4|-
CASSDSTSGNNEQFF
TGTGCCAGCAGTGACTCAACTAGCGGGAACAATGAGCAGTTCTTC
>-|TRBJ2-7|TRBV6-5|-
CASSYSSGVSVQYF
TGTGCCAGCAGTTACTCGTCCGGGGTGTCGGTGCAGTACTTC